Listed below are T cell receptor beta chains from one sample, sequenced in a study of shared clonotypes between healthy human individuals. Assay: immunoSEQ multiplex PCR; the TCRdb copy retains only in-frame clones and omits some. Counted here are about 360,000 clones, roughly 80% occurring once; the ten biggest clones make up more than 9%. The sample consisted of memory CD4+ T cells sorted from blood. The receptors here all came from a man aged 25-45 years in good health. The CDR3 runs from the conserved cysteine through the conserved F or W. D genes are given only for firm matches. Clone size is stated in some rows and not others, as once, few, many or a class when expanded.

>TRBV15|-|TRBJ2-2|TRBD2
TGTGCCACCTCTAAGCGGGAGGGCCTAACCGGGGAGCTGTTTTTT
CATSKREGLTGELFF
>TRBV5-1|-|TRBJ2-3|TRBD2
TGCGCCAGCAGCTCGGGACTAGCGGGGTCCACAGATACGCAGTATTTT
CASSSGLAGSTDTQYF
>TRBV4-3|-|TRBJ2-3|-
TGCGCCAGCAGCCTAACAGGGCGTGGAGATACGCAGTATTTT
CASSLTGRGDTQYF
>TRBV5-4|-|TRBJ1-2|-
TGTGCCAGCAGCCCGGACGGTAACTATGGCTACACCTTC
CASSPDGNYGYTF
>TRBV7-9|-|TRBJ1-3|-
TGTGCCAGCAGCTCGGTGGCGATAAGTCGGAACACCATATATTTT
CASSSVAISRNTIYF
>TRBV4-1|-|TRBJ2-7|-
TGCGCCAGCAGCCAAGAACTGTCTGGCTACGAGCAGTACTTC
CASSQELSGYEQYF
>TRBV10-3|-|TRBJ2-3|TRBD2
TGTGCCATCAGGGGGGTCGTAGGAGCGGGAGTGGCAGATACGCAGTATTTT
CAIRGVVGAGVADTQYF
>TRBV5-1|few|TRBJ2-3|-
TGCGCCAGCGGTCGGGGCGACACAGATACGCAGTATTTT
CASGRGDTDTQYF
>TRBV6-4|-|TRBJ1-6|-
TGTGCCAGCAGGCCCCGGGCCCGACGTGAGTACTCACCCCTCCACTTT
CASRPRARREYSPLHF
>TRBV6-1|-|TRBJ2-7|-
TGTGCCAGCAGTGAAGCCGCCCGCGGCTACGAGCAGTACTTC
CASSEAARGYEQYF
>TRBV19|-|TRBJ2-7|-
TGTGCCAGTAGTCCTACGCGGTCGGGCGAGCAGTACTTC
CASSPTRSGEQYF
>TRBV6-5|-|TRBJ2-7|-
TGTGCCAGCAGTCGGGACTACGAGCAGTACTTC
CASSRDYEQYF
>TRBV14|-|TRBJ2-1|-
TGTGCCAGCAGCCAAATACCGGACTTTAATGAGCAGTTCTTC
CASSQIPDFNEQFF
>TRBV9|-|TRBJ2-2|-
TGTGCCAGCAGCGTAGCAGGGCACACCGGGGAGCTGTTTTTT
CASSVAGHTGELFF
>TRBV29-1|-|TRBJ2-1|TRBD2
TGCAGCGTTGCGGGACTAGCGGGAGGGCCCCCCCAGTTCTTC
CSVAGLAGGPPQFF
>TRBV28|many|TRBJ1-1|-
TGTGCCAGCAGTTTACTGGGTGGGGGCGGAAACACTGAAGCTTTCTTT
CASSLLGGGGNTEAFF
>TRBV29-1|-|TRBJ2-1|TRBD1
TGCAGCGTGAAATCCGGGACAGGGTCCTACAATGAGCAGTTCTTC
CSVKSGTGSYNEQFF
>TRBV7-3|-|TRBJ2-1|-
TGTGCCAGCAGCTTGGCTATCTACAATGAGCAGTTCTTC
CASSLAIYNEQFF
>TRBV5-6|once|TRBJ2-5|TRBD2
TGTGCCAGCAGCTTGCCAGGACTAGCGGGAGATGGGGAGACCCAGTACTTC
CASSLPGLAGDGETQYF
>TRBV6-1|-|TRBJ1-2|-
TGTGCCAGCAGAGCCCTAGGGGGTGGTGGCTACACCTTC
CASRALGGGGYTF
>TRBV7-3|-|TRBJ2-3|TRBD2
TGTGCCAGCAGCTCACTAGCGGGAGTGGCAGATACGCAGTATTTT
CASSSLAGVADTQYF
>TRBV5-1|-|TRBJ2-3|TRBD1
TGCGCCAGCAGGGAGGGACAGGTTACAGATACGCAGTATTTT
CASREGQVTDTQYF
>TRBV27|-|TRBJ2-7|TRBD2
TGTGCCAGCAGTTTATCCCCCAGGGGATCGGCGGGAGGTCTCTCCTACGAGCAGTACTTC
CASSLSPRGSAGGLSYEQYF
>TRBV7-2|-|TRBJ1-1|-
TGTGCCAGCAGCTGGACCAGGGGAACTGAAGCTTTCTTT
CASSWTRGTEAFF
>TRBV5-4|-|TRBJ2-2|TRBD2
TGTGCCAGCAGCTTACAAGCGGGAGTGGCGACCGGGGAGCTGTTTTTT
CASSLQAGVATGELFF
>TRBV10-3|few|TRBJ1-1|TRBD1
TGTGCCATCAGCGTTACAGGGGATGGCACTGAAGCTTTCTTT
CAISVTGDGTEAFF
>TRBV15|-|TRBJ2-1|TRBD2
TGTGCCACCAGCAGAGCGAAGAGCGGGAGCTCCTACAATGAGCAGTTCTTC
CATSRAKSGSSYNEQFF
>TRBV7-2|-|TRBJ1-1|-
TGTGCCAGCAGCCCCGCGGGGGGGCTAACTGAAGCTTTCTTT
CASSPAGGLTEAFF
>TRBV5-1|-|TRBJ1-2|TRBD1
TGCGCCAGCAGCGCTACCGGGACAGGGTTCAATGGCTACACCTTC
CASSATGTGFNGYTF